This T cell receptor beta chain was sequenced for a study of blood T cell repertoires in COVID-19. Overall study: Acute and convalescent COVID-19 specimens originated in the United States, Italy and Spain. PBMCs, B-cell-depleted T cells, or T cells were the source of the cDNA or gDNA that made up the material.

Per the original data handling: Amplification with reference gene primers provided the estimates of nucleated cell counts. The method was immunoSEQ multiplex PCR; TCRdb's version includes in-frame clones alone and lacks a portion of them. V, J and clone size are those of that table, while D and trimming were read from the DNA. The table records fewer than 25,000 clones, 91% of them present only once. The CDR3 covers 16 residues. The sample consisted of peripheral blood. The chain carries TRBV21-1 and TRBJ2-3; TRBD2 was called by the table and not checked on the DNA. TRBV21-1 corresponds to a pseudogene. The clonotype originates from an older man with active COVID-19. The CDR3 loop reads CASSKEVRERADTQYF. CDR3 nucleotides: TGTGCCAGCAGCAAAGAAGTGCGGGAGAGGGCAGATACGCAGTATTTT.